These 6 T cell receptor beta chains originate from one sample sequenced in a study of Ad26.COV2.S vaccination and SARS-CoV-2 variants. Repertoires were generated with immunoSEQ multiplex PCR, while TCRdb's copy carries only in-frame clones and drops some. The sample consists of 360,000 or so clones, about nine tenths of them appearing once. Sample treatment: some 20 received Ad26.COV2.S at low or high dose, single or two shots; about 5 received placebo; per-sample allocation not given. On day 63 after the first injection, vaccine and placebo recipients gave samples. This material consisted of peripheral blood, taken in a trial of Ad26.COV2.S vaccine versus placebo. These receptors were collected from a person aged 18-60 years who received the Ad26.COV2.S COVID-19 vaccine or a placebo.

The V and J genes are TRBV5-8 and TRBJ2-2, with 9 bases matching TRBD2. V lost 7 bases to trimming and J lost 7 bases; unmatched junction nucleotides: 14. Germline V CDR1 and CDR2: SGHTS, YDEGEE. The CDR3 is made up of 16 amino acids. This CDR3 reads CASRRTGLAGIGELFF. The DNA of the CDR3 is TGTGCCAGCCGCAGAACTGGGCTAGCGGGAATCGGGGAGCTGTTTTTT.

J is TRBJ2-7 and V is TRBV7-9; D gene uncertain. The CDR3 covers 14 residues. Germline V gene sequence: CDR1 SEHNR, CDR2 FQNEAQ (reference sequence). V was cut by 4 bases and J by 4 bases, with 14 bases left in between. The CDR3 coding sequence is TGTGCCAGCAGCTCCCCTATGTGGGGTTACGAGCAGTACTTC. Protein: CASSSPMWGYEQYF.

This rearrangement joins TRBV6-1 to TRBJ1-4, with no clear D. Trimming stripped 2 bases from V and 4 bases from J, with 11 bases between. CDR3 length: 15 amino acids. CDR1 is MNHNS, CDR2 SASEGT, per germline. CDR3 nucleotides: TGTGCCAGCAGTGAACACGGAACGAATAATGAAAAACTGTTTTTT. This translates into CASSEHGTNNEKLFF.

This clone has only one observation. This chain uses TRBV11-3 with TRBJ2-5; 12 nucleotides agree with TRBD2. The CDR3 length is 20 residues. Germline lookup yields CDR1 SGHNT and CDR2 YENEEA. The V gene end was trimmed by 5 bases and the J gene end by 6 bases; junction bases not matched to a gene: 22. CDR3 coding DNA: TGTGCCAGCAGCCCAGGACTAGCGGGGTTTTCCCATACCCGGGGTAAGACCCAGTACTTC. As protein: CASSPGLAGFSHTRGKTQYF.

This rearrangement joins TRBV11-2 to TRBJ2-3; D is tentatively TRBD1 or TRBD2 (5 bases each). The CDR3 is made up of 14 amino acids. V was trimmed by 3 bases and J by 0 bases, leaving 7 bases between them. CDR1 SGHAT and CDR2 FQNNGV come from the germline V gene. The CDR3 bases are TGTGCCAGCAGCTTCCGGGACAGCACAGATACGCAGTATTTT. The encoded protein is CASSFRDSTDTQYF.

V usage is TRBV5-6 and J usage is TRBJ1-1, with 7 bases aligning to TRBD1. The CDR3 contains 16 residues. V dropped 0 bases and J dropped 4; count of bases not matched to a gene: 9. CDR1 and CDR2 (germline): SGHDT, YYEEEE. The CDR3 DNA reads TGTGCCAGCAGCTTGGCCGGACAGGCGAGGGCCACTGAAGCTTTCTTT. Residues: CASSLAGQARATEAFF.